This T cell receptor beta chain was identified during a study of T cell responses to AZD1222 COVID-19 vaccine. This clone showed up just once. CDR1 and CDR2 (germline): LGHNA, YNFKEQ. This CDR3 comprises 18 residues. J gave up 3 bases and V 4 bases, and 10 bases lay outside the gene matches. Produced via immunoSEQ multiplex PCR; TCRdb's table is partial and in-frame only. The data hold over 140,000 clones, with around 90% observed a single time. Specimen: peripheral blood, collected on day 0 of AZD1222 vaccination. This chain joins TRBV4-2 and TRBJ2-3; 13 bases are shared with TRBD2. The clonotype comes from an adult in good health. CDR3 loop: CASSRQLRLAGGTDTQYF. The DNA for the CDR3 is TGTGCCAGCAGCCGACAACTACGACTAGCGGGAGGAACAGATACGCAGTATTTT.